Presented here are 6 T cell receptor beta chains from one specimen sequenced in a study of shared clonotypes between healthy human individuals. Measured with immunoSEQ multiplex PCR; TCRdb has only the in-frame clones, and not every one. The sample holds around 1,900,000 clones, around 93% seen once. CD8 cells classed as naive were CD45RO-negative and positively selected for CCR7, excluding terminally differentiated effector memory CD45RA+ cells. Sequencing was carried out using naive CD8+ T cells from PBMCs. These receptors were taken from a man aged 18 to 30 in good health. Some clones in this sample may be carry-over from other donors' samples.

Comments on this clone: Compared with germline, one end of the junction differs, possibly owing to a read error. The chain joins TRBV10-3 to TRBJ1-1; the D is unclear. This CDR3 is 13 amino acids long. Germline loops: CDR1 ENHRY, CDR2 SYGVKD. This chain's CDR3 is CASSYHTNTEAFF. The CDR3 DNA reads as TGTGCCAGCAGTTACCATACGAACACTGAAGCTTTCTTT.

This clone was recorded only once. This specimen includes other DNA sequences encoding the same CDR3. The CDR3 sequence: CASSLSAGANTEAFF. DNA of the CDR3: TGTGCCAGCAGTCTCTCGGCAGGAGCAAACACTGAAGCTTTCTTT. The V gene is TRBV27, the J gene TRBJ1-1; no clear D. The length of the CDR3 is 15 residues. Germline V lookup: CDR1 MNHEY, CDR2 SMNVEV (reference sequence). The V gene lost 5 bases and the J gene lost 2 bases, with 15 bases spanning the gap.

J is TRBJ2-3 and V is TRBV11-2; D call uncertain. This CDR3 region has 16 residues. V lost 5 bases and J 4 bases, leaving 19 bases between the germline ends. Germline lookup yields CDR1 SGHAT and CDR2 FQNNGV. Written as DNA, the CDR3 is TGTGCCAGCAGCCCATCCGCTAGGTCAGTTCCAGATACGCAGTATTTT. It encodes CASSPSARSVPDTQYF.

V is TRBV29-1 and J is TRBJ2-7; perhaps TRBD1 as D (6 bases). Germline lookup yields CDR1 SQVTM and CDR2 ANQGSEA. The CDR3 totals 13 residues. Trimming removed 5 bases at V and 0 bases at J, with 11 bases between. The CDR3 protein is CSVTDSISYEQYF. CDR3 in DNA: TGCAGCGTTACGGACAGCATCTCCTACGAGCAGTACTTC.

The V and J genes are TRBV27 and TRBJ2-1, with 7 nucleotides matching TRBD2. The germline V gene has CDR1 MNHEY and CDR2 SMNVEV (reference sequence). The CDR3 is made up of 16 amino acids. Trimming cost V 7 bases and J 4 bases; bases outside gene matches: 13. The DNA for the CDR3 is TGTGCCAGCACCCCAGCGGGGTTGGGAAATTACAATGAGCAGTTCTTC. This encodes CASTPAGLGNYNEQFF.

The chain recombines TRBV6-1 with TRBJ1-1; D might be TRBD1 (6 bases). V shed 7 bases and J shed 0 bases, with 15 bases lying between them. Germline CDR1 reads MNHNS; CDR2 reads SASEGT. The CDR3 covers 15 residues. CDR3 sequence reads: CASTPDRRMNTEAFF. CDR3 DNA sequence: TGTGCCAGCACTCCGGACAGAAGAATGAACACTGAAGCTTTCTTT.